The sequence of this T cell receptor beta chain was determined in a study of response to subunit inactivated influenza vaccine. Germline CDR1 and CDR2: MGHRA and YSYEKL. With V trimmed by 1 base and J by 1 base, 2 bases remained unmatched. The CDR3 runs 15 residues. TCRdb processed the RT-PCR reads anew with MiXCR; each CDR3 protein has one entry. The top ten hold over 8.5% of the sample, which has 530,000 or so distinct CDR3 sequences, 14% seen once. V usage is TRBV4-1 and J usage is TRBJ1-1, with 8 bases aligning to TRBD1. This material consisted of PBMCs from blood, taken about 11 days after vaccination. The TCR comes from a man in his forties or fifties who received an inactivated influenza vaccine. CDR3 sequence reads: CASSQVGQANTEAFF. CDR3 coding DNA: TGCGCCAGCAGCCAAGTGGGACAGGCGAACACTGAAGCTTTCTTT.